A single T cell receptor beta chain is shown here with its context. What it binds is unknown. The CDR3 is 15 amino acids. Germline V gene data show CDR1 as MDHEN and CDR2 as SYDVKM. The trim removed 6 bases at V and 5 bases at J, leaving 10 bases unmatched. The table came from immunoSEQ multiplex PCR; TCRdb's copy has only in-frame clones and leaves some out. Of 2 million to 3 million clones listed, roughly 93% are singletons. The data derive from a study of shared clonotypes between healthy human individuals. Overall study findings and caveats: Read depth was anticipated to influence clonotype sharing among donors.

The clonotype originates from a man aged 18 to 29 in good health. Some clones in this sample may be carry-over from other donors' samples. The sequencing sample was made of naive CD4+ T cells from PBMCs. Stated subset: CD45RA+ positively selected. This chain uses TRBV28 with TRBJ2-1; TRBD2 matches 7 bases. Written as DNA, the CDR3 is TGTGCCAGCAGCTCCCCCCAGCGGGATGACAATGAGCAGTTCTTC. Protein: CASSSPQRDDNEQFF.